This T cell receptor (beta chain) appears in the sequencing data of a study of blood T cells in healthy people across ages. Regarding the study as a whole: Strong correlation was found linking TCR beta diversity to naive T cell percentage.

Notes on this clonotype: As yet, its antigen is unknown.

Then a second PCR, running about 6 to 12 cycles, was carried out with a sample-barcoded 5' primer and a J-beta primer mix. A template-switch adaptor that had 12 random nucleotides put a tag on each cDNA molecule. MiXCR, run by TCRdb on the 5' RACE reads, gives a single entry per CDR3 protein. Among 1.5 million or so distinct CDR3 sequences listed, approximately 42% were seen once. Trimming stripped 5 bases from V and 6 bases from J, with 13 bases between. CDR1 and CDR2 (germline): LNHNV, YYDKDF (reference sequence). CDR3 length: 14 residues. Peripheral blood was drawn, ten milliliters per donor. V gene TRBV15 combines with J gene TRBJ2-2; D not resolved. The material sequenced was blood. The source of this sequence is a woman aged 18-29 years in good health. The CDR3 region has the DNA TGTGCCACCAGCGAACCTACAAAGGCCGGGGAGCTGTTTTTT. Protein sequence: CATSEPTKAGELFF.